This T cell receptor beta chain was recorded in a study of blood T cell repertoires in COVID-19 (dated by TCRdb to between 2020 and 2021). At the level of the whole study: Samples from collaborators originated in the United States, Italy and Spain and spanned both the acute and convalescent phases of COVID-19. Subjects who had been exposed to COVID-19, were actively infected with it, or had recovered from it provided the deeply sampled blood TCRbeta repertoires that made up the dataset. Samples were obtained from the ongoing ImmuneRACE study (first 160 participants) and from 1,254 subjects provided by 6 global collaborators. The repertoires were made available in a free public database intended to serve as a resource for research on the immune response to SARS-CoV-2. Where HLA class I and class II types were available, the types were taken from metadata supplied by the sample provider, not from assay-based typing. The prospective study material was composed of cDNA or gDNA derived from T cells, B-cell-depleted T cells, or PBMCs. A de-identified subject ID, COVID-19 status, age in years and sex were almost always included in the sample metadata. General conclusions and limits of the study: How much clinical and demographic metadata was included differed by source and by participant, and the metadata was provided uncurated.

TCRbeta CDR3 regions were amplified from genomic DNA by means of the immunoSEQ Assay, a bias-controlled multiplex PCR. In the authors' own workflow: The number of nucleated cells in each sample was estimated by amplification of reference gene primers within the assay. To quantify the absolute abundance of each unique TCRbeta CDR3 rearrangement, sequence reads were collapsed and filtered. For each sample, productive Simpson clonality was calculated by taking the square root of Simpson's diversity index across productive rearrangements. As stored in TCRdb, this immuneACCESS dataset retains in-frame rearrangements with V and J assigned. A fraction of the clones does not appear; measured against another copy, unresolved V genes explain less than half of the discrepancy, and the remainder lacks a known reason. V and J calls and clone size are copied from that table; D and trimming were computed from the DNA. The sample table lists about 50,000 clones, more than 75% of them with a count of one. The ten largest make up 2.1% of the sample.

This clone was observed a handful of times. Its antigen is still unknown. The record has no base qualities; no much larger clone is one base away. Collaborating institutions collected whole blood in K2EDTA tubes following their own protocols. Collaborator samples were shipped for TCRbeta analysis as frozen whole blood, isolated PBMCs, or DNA extracted from either sample type. The receptor was isolated from a woman aged 60-70 years with acute or convalescent COVID-19. The sequenced sample consisted of peripheral blood.

The CDR3 loop reads CATSDFPRTGLFNEKLFF. The DNA sequence reads TGTGCCACCAGTGATTTCCCCAGGACAGGCCTTTTTAATGAAAAACTGTTTTTT. The chain couples TRBV24-1 to TRBJ1-4, and 7 junctional nucleotides match TRBD1. Reading from cysteine to phenylalanine, the CDR3 counts 18 amino acids. Only CDR3 DNA is held: 54 bases, read in frame from base 1. The germline V gene provides CDR1 KGHDR and CDR2 SFDVKD. Trimming takes 1 base off V and 4 bases off J; junction bases not matched to a gene: 11.